This entry concerns a single T cell receptor (beta chain). The antigen remains undetermined. The CDR3 runs to 15 residues. V was clipped by 2 bases and J by 4 bases; unmatched bases: 8. Germline V gene lookup returns CDR1 SGHRS and CDR2 YFSETQ. This entry comes from a study of blood T cells in healthy people across ages. General study findings and limits: Aged donors had fewer naive CD4+ cells and lower diversity than long-lived donors. Using unsorted PBMCs precluded a conclusive naive versus antigen-experienced comparison.

The use of a sample-barcoded 5' primer and a J-beta primer mix characterized a second PCR of roughly 6 to 11 cycles. Carrying 12 random nucleotides, a template-switch adaptor labeled each individual cDNA molecule. From the 5' RACE reads, TCRdb called clonotypes with MiXCR, one entry per CDR3 protein. The data contain over a million distinct CDR3 sequences, 42% of them singletons. With each sample, at least 5.5 micrograms of total RNA were extracted. This TCR came from a woman aged 18-29 years in good health. Sequencing used blood. The chain uses TRBV5-1 and TRBJ1-2; 7 bases are a match to TRBD1. The CDR3: CASSFSGTDPYGYTF. CDR3 sequence (DNA): TGCGCCAGCAGCTTCTCCGGGACAGACCCCTATGGCTACACCTTC.